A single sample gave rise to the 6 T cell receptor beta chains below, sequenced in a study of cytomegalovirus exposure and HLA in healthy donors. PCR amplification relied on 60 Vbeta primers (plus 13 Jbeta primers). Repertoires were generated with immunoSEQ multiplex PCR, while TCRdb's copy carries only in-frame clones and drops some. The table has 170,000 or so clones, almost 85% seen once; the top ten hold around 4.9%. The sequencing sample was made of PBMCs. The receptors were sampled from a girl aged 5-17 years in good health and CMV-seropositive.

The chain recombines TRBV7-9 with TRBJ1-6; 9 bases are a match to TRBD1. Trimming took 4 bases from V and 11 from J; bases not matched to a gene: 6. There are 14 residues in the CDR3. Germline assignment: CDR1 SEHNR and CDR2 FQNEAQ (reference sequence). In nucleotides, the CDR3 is TGTGCCAGCAGCTGGGACAGGGAATTTACACCCCTCCACTTT. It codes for CASSWDREFTPLHF.

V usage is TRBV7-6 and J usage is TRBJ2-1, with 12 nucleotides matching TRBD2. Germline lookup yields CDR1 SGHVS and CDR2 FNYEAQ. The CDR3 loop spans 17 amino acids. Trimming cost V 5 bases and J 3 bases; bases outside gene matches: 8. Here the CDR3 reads CASSARLAGDFYNEQFF. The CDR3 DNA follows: TGTGCCAGCAGCGCCCGACTAGCGGGGGACTTCTACAATGAGCAGTTCTTC.

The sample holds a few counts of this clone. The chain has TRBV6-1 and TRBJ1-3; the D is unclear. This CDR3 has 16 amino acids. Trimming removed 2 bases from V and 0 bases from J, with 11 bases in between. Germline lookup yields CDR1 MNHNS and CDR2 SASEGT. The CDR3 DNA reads TGTGCCAGCAGTGAAATTCCCCAGGACTCTGGAAACACCATATATTTT. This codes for CASSEIPQDSGNTIYF.

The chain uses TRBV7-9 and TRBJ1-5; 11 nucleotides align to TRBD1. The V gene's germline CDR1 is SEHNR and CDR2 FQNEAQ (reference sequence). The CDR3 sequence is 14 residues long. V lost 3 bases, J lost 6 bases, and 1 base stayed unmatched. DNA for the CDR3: TGTGCCAGCAGCTTGGGACAGGGGGGTCAGCCCCAGCATTTT. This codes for CASSLGQGGQPQHF.

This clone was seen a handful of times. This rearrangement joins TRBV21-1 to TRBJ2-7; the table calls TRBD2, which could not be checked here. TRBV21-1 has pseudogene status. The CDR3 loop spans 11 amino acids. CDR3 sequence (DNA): TGTTGGCGGGGATTAATTAACGAGCAGTACTTC. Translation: CWRGLINEQYF.

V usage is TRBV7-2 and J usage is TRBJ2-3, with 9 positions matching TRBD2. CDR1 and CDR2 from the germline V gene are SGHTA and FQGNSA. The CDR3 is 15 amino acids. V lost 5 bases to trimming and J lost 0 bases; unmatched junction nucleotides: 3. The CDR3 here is CASSKSGGSTDTQYF. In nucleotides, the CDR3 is TGTGCCAGCAGCAAGAGCGGGGGGAGCACAGATACGCAGTATTTT.